What follows is one T cell receptor (beta chain) and its context. Its antigen is as yet unknown. Four PCR rounds used nested alpha and beta constant region primers plus the SP2 primer. Reverse transcription of blood and skin TCR RNA was primed at alpha and beta constant regions. TCRdb itself ran the UMI-ligation and nested PCR reads through MiXCR, one entry per CDR3 protein. The table has 20,000 to 25,000 distinct CDR3 sequences, roughly 5.5% seen once. The record originates from a study of naive and memory T cell subsets. Between the trimmed V and J ends, which lost 5 bases and 3 bases, there was a span of 10 bases. The CDR3 is 14 residues long. CDR1 MNHEY and CDR2 SMNVEV come from the germline V gene (reference sequence). Treatment described: skin biopsy from PPD injection site in Mantoux-positive individual. The library had UMIs added by 3' ligation of an oligonucleotide to TCR cDNA. Tuberculin skin test biopsies were taken where PPD was injected in Mantoux-positive people. Input was about 1 to 1,100 ng of DNase-treated total RNA without cell sorting.

Findings and limits, study-wide: Delayed type IV hypersensitivity infiltration was taken to explain higher tuberculin-site TCR counts.

Sequencing used skin, obtained from a tuberculin skin test site. This TCR was sampled from an adult in good health. The gene calls are TRBV27 and TRBJ2-2; the D is unclear. The chain's CDR3 is CASSPRLYTGELFF. CDR3 DNA sequence: TGTGCCAGCAGTCCCCGACTGTACACCGGGGAGCTGTTTTTT.